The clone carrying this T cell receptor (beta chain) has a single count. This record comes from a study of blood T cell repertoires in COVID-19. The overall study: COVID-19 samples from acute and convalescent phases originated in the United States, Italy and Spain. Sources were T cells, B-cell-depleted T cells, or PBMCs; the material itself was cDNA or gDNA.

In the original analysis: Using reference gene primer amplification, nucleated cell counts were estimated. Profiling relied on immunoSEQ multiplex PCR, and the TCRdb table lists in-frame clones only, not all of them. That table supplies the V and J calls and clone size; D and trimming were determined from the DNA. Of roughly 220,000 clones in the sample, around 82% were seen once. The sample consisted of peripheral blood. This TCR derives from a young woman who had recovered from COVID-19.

CDR3 DNA sequence: TGCGCCAGCAGCTCGGTCCCGGGAGGGTTTGGCTACACCTTC. It yields the protein CASSSVPGGFGYTF. The gene calls are TRBV5-1 and TRBJ1-2; D is ambiguous. The CDR3 runs to 14 residues. V lost 3 bases, J lost 7 bases, and 16 bases lay in between. CDR1 is SGHRS, CDR2 YFSETQ, per germline.